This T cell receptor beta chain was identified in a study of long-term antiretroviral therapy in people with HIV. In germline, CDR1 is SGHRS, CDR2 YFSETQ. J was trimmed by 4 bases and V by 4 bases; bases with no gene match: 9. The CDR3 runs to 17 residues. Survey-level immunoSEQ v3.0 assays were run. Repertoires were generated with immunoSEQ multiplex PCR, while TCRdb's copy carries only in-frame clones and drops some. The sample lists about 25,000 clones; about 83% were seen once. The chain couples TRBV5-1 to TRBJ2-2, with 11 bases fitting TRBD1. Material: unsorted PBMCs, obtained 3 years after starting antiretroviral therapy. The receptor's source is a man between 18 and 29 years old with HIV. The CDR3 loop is CASSPAGQGAGTGELFF. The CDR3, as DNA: TGCGCCAGCAGCCCAGCCGGACAGGGGGCGGGCACCGGGGAGCTGTTTTTT.